This entry lists 25 T cell receptor beta chains sequenced from one sample in a study of T cells after yellow fever vaccination (dated by TCRdb to about 2019). Receptor libraries were prepared by 5' RACE. TCRdb names Illumina HiSeq 2500 as the instrument used. TCRdb cleaned the public reads at Q25 with fastp, built clones with MiXCR and kept in-frame beta chains. Rows with a matching CDR3 protein are joined into one entry that keeps the most common DNA and genes. Present in this sample are more than 450,000 distinct CDR3 sequences, 20% to 25% of which were seen just once. The ten largest make up about 15% of the sample. The treatment or condition label corresponds to: live attenuated yellow fever vaccine strain. Sequencing used PBMCs, obtained approximately 22 days after the first yellow fever vaccination. The receptor source for this set is a young man who received the YFV17D yellow fever vaccine.

This clonotype showed up just a few times. This chain uses TRBV10-1 with TRBJ2-2; tentative D call: TRBD2 (7 bases). V was pared by 2 bases and J by 6 bases, with 13 bases between. Germline CDR1 reads WNHNN; CDR2 reads SYGVQD (reference sequence). CDR3 length: 15 amino acids. The CDR3 protein is CASSEQGRGPGELFF. Here the CDR3 DNA reads TGCGCCAGCAGTGAGCAGGGGAGGGGTCCCGGGGAGCTGTTTTTT.

This clonotype has just a few counts. This chain uses TRBV25-1 with TRBJ1-5; tentatively, D is TRBD1 (5 bases). Germline CDR1 and CDR2: MGHDK and SYGVNS. The CDR3 totals 14 residues. The V end was cut by 2 bases, the J end by 4 bases, with 9 bases between. The DNA for the CDR3 is TGTGCCAGCAGTGAACTGGGGGGGAATCAGCCCCAGCATTTT. Protein sequence: CASSELGGNQPQHF.

CDR3 region: CAISDRDSREKLFF. DNA for the CDR3: TGTGCCATCAGTGATCGGGACTCGAGAGAAAAACTGTTTTTT. This chain uses TRBV10-3 with TRBJ1-4; maybe TRBD1 (5 bases). This CDR3 has 14 amino acids. Germline CDR1 and CDR2: ENHRY and SYGVKD. V was shortened by 3 bases and J by 8 bases, with 13 bases between the two germline ends.

The V and J genes are TRBV12-3 or TRBV12-4 and TRBJ2-2; D ambiguous. V was clipped by 3 bases and J by 3 bases, with 14 bases between them. This CDR3 region has 16 residues. CDR3 DNA sequence: TGTGCCAGCAGTTTCGGATGGGGAAGATACACCGGGGAGCTGTTTTTT. Amino acids: CASSFGWGRYTGELFF.

This clonotype was found many times. The chain links TRBV27 to TRBJ2-7; possibly TRBD2 for D (6 bases). Germline CDR1 reads MNHEY; CDR2 reads SMNVEV (reference sequence). This CDR3 has 15 residues. Trimming took off 6 bases at V and 2 bases at J, with 17 bases between the two ends. This chain's CDR3 is CASSSRGVGPYEQYF. The DNA of the CDR3 is TGTGCCAGCAGCTCTCGCGGGGTGGGGCCCTACGAGCAGTACTTC.

The V call is TRBV6-7, the J call TRBJ1-5, with TRBD1 identical over 7 bases. TRBV6-7 is an ORF; its function is uncertain. The CDR3 sequence is 16 residues long. The V and J ends lost 4 bases and 2 bases, in that order; junction bases with no gene match: 8. The CDR3 protein is CASSSKGARGNQPQHF. The CDR3 nucleotides read TGTGCCAGCAGTTCAAAGGGGGCGCGGGGCAATCAGCCCCAGCATTTT.

V usage is TRBV9 and J usage is TRBJ2-2; 9 nucleotides match TRBD2. There are 16 residues in the CDR3. Trimming cost V 0 bases and J 6 bases; bases outside gene matches: 6. Germline V gene sequence: CDR1 SGDLS, CDR2 YYNGEE. In nucleotides, the CDR3 is TGTGCCAGCAGCGTAGAGGCTAGCGGGGCCCCCGGGGAGCTGTTTTTT. Its protein is CASSVEASGAPGELFF.

The V call is TRBV19, the J call TRBJ1-2; D unresolved. This CDR3 region has 13 residues. V lost 3 bases and J lost 8, with 13 bases in between. Germline V gene sequence: CDR1 LNHDA, CDR2 SQIVND (reference sequence). DNA for the CDR3: TGTGCCAGTAGTATCACAGATCCAAAGGGCTACACCTTC. Its protein is CASSITDPKGYTF.

The chain is built from TRBV20-1 and TRBJ1-2; TRBD1 aligns across 7 bases. The germline CDR1 and CDR2 sequences are DFQATT and SNEGSKA (reference sequence). The CDR3 runs to 12 residues. After removal of 4 bases from V and 4 bases from J, the junction contained 3 bases not matched to a gene. The CDR3 reads CSATTGVYGYTF. The CDR3 DNA sequence: TGCAGTGCTACCACAGGGGTCTATGGCTACACCTTC.

This clonotype has at least ten counts. The chain uses TRBV5-6 and TRBJ2-1; D is perhaps TRBD2 (7 bases). From germline, CDR1 is SGHDT and CDR2 YYEEEE. V was clipped by 2 bases and J by 4 bases, with 13 bases between them. This CDR3 spans 15 amino acids. The CDR3 here is CASSFGGRRYNEQFF. The CDR3 region has the DNA TGTGCCAGCAGCTTCGGGGGGCGGAGATACAATGAGCAGTTCTTC.

In this sample, this clonotype turned up a few times. The V and J genes are TRBV29-1 and TRBJ1-2; no clear D. The CDR3 totals 12 residues. The germline CDR1 and CDR2 sequences are SQVTM and ANQGSEA. V lost 4 bases, J lost 5 bases, and 11 bases lay in between. CDR3 sequence (DNA): TGCAGCGTTGTTCTTTCCTCTTATGGCTACACCTTC. It codes for CSVVLSSYGYTF.

The chain carries TRBV9 and TRBJ2-5, with 8 nucleotides matching TRBD2. Germline values: CDR1 SGDLS, CDR2 YYNGEE. The CDR3 is 15 amino acids. V lost 1 base to trimming and J lost 4 bases; unmatched junction nucleotides: 6. The CDR3 coding sequence is TGTGCCAGCAGCGTATTCGGAGCGGGGGTAGAGACCCAGTACTTC. Amino acid sequence: CASSVFGAGVETQYF.

V is TRBV27 and J is TRBJ2-2; 10 nucleotides align to TRBD2. Germline V gene lookup returns CDR1 MNHEY and CDR2 SMNVEV (reference sequence). The junction had 5 bases not matched to a gene; V was cut back by 2 bases and J by 2 bases. The CDR3 spans 17 residues. The CDR3 spells CASSLTLAGANTGELFF. The CDR3 DNA follows: TGTGCCAGCAGTTTAACCCTAGCGGGGGCCAACACCGGGGAGCTGTTTTTT.

This clonotype came up a few times. The chain links TRBV5-6 to TRBJ2-7; no clear D. The CDR3 extends over 15 amino acids. Germline V gene sequence: CDR1 SGHDT, CDR2 YYEEEE. Trimming took 1 base from V and 3 from J, leaving 14 bases between them. Here the CDR3 reads CASSLIKVRNYEQYF. Here the CDR3 DNA reads TGTGCCAGCAGCTTGATTAAGGTGCGGAACTACGAGCAGTACTTC.

This clonotype was seen many times. CDR3 protein: CASMKRGGVGTEAFF. Written as DNA, the CDR3 is TGTGCCAGCATGAAAAGGGGGGGAGTAGGCACTGAAGCTTTCTTT. The chain recombines TRBV7-2 with TRBJ1-1, with D possibly TRBD1 on 6 matching bases. V was clipped by 7 bases and J by 4 bases, with 19 bases between them. The CDR3 is 15 residues long. In germline, CDR1 is SGHTA, CDR2 FQGNSA.

The chain employs TRBV28 and TRBJ1-6; tentative D call: TRBD1 (6 bases). CDR1 is MDHEN and CDR2 is SYDVKM in the germline V gene. This CDR3 spans 13 amino acids. The V and J ends lost 6 bases and 4 bases respectively, with 7 bases between them. The CDR3 bases are TGTGCCAGCAGGGACAGTTATAATTCACCCCTCCACTTT. Its protein product is CASRDSYNSPLHF.

The V call is TRBV6-2 or TRBV6-3, the J call TRBJ1-2; D remains ambiguous. V lost 2 bases to trimming and J lost 5 bases, with 12 bases between them. The V gene's germline CDR1 is MNHEY and CDR2 SVGEGT. The CDR3 spans 14 residues. Written as DNA, the CDR3 is TGTGCCAGCAGTTACGTTCCGGACGTGTATGGCTACACCTTC. It is translated as CASSYVPDVYGYTF.

The CDR3 loop is CASSPGGRANEKLFF. The CDR3, as DNA: TGTGCCAGCAGCCCAGGGGGCAGAGCTAATGAAAAACTGTTTTTT. The chain links TRBV7-2 to TRBJ1-4; 8 bases fit TRBD1. CDR1 is SGHTA and CDR2 is FQGNSA in the germline V gene. CDR3 size: 15 residues. Germline trimming cut 5 bases from V and 3 bases from J; bases unmatched to any gene: 5.

This clonotype came up a few times. The chain is built from TRBV5-5 and TRBJ2-2; TRBD1 is a possible D gene (5 bases). The germline V gene has CDR1 SGHKS and CDR2 YYEKEE (reference sequence). The germline V and J ends were trimmed by 0 bases and 1 base, with 13 bases remaining between them. This CDR3 has 17 amino acids. This CDR3 reads CASSLGRRVMNTGELFF. Written as DNA, the CDR3 is TGTGCCAGCAGCTTGGGACGCAGGGTAATGAACACCGGGGAGCTGTTTTTT.

This clonotype was seen a few times. The chain carries TRBV7-2 and TRBJ2-3; possibly TRBD2 for D (7 bases). V lost 5 bases to trimming and J lost 14 bases, with 14 bases between them. The CDR3 spans 11 residues. Germline loops: CDR1 SGHTA, CDR2 FQGNSA. The CDR3 reads CASSPGGLPYF. As DNA, the CDR3 is TGTGCCAGCAGCCCGGGGGGCCTCCCGTATTTT.

The V gene is TRBV7-2, the J gene TRBJ1-4; possible D gene TRBD1, 5 bases. Germline assignment: CDR1 SGHTA and CDR2 FQGNSA. The CDR3 is made up of 14 amino acids. V was cut by 3 bases and J by 5 bases, with 10 bases left in between. CDR3 nucleotide sequence: TGTGCCAGCAGCTTTGGGGGAATGAATGAAAAACTGTTTTTT. Translation: CASSFGGMNEKLFF.

V gene TRBV27 combines with J gene TRBJ2-1, with TRBD1 matching over 9 bases. Germline CDR1 and CDR2: MNHEY and SMNVEV (reference sequence). This CDR3 is 16 amino acids long. The V segment lost 2 bases and the J segment 1 base; nucleotides outside the gene matches: 3. The CDR3 spells CASSLGQGPSYNEQFF. CDR3 nucleotides: TGTGCCAGCAGTTTAGGACAGGGGCCGTCCTACAATGAGCAGTTCTTC.

V and J are TRBV27 and TRBJ2-3; D is possibly TRBD1 (6 bases). Between the trimmed V and J ends, which lost 4 bases and 2 bases, there was a span of 10 bases. This CDR3 has 14 residues. Germline V CDR1 and CDR2: MNHEY, SMNVEV (reference sequence). The CDR3, as DNA: TGTGCCAGCAGTTCCCCAGGGGTCACAGATACGCAGTATTTT. Translation: CASSSPGVTDTQYF.

The chain is built from TRBV12-3 or TRBV12-4 and TRBJ1-6; a weak D match, TRBD1 (5 bases). CDR3 length equals 16 residues. V was trimmed by 4 bases and J by 3 bases, leaving 13 bases between them. For the CDR3, the DNA is TGTGCCAGCAGTTACGGGACTGGCGTCTATAATTCACCCCTCCACTTT. This sequence encodes CASSYGTGVYNSPLHF.

The V and J genes are TRBV7-8 and TRBJ2-3, with 11 positions matching TRBD1. Germline V gives CDR1 SGHVS, CDR2 FQNEAQ. The CDR3 runs 16 residues. Germline trimming cut 5 bases from V and 4 bases from J; bases unmatched to any gene: 8. The CDR3 DNA follows: TGTGCCAGCAGCCCCGGACAGGGGGCGAGCCCAGATACGCAGTATTTT. Protein: CASSPGQGASPDTQYF.